Below, one T cell receptor (beta chain) is given with its context. What it binds is not known. Germline-derived CDR1 and CDR2 are ENHRY and SYGVKD. V was trimmed by 0 bases and J by 2 bases, leaving 14 bases between them. CDR3 length equals 16 residues. One entry per CDR3 protein, called by TCRdb with MiXCR from the reads. In the table there are 150,000 to 200,000 distinct CDR3 sequences, over 25% of which are singletons. This record comes from a study of T cell repertoires in cytomegalovirus infection. Overall study: Carrying CMV and the relevant HLA type showed in public TCR beta signatures.

Study findings and constraints: Cumulative public TCR beta family frequency identified carriers of CMV plus the relevant HLA.

J is TRBJ2-7 and V is TRBV10-3; D possibly corresponds to TRBD1 (7 bases). The source is a human donor in good health (CMV status not recorded). Some clones in this sample may be carry-over from other donors' samples. Sequencing input: PBMCs. This chain's CDR3 is CAISESVARGAYEQYF. The DNA for the CDR3 is TGTGCCATCAGTGAGTCGGTCGCCAGGGGGGCCTACGAGCAGTACTTC.